This T cell receptor (beta chain) was observed in a study of B cell selection in AIRE deficiency. Here immunoSEQ multiplex PCR was the method, and the copy in TCRdb shows in-frame clones only, minus some. The sample consists of approximately 24,000 clones, around 93% of them appearing once. Regulatory T cells were sorted as CD4+CD25hiCD127low/negative. Trimming took off 4 bases at V and 1 base at J, with 20 bases between the two ends. Germline CDR1 and CDR2: LNHNV and YYDKDF (reference sequence). The CDR3 has 17 residues. The clonotype comes from a human donor in good health. Sequencing was done on a sample of CD4+CD25+ Tregs sorted from PBMCs. The rearrangement joins TRBV15 to TRBJ2-7; no clear D. This CDR3 reads CATSKRRGRLRSYEQYF. CDR3 coding DNA: TGTGCCACCAGCAAACGGAGAGGCAGATTAAGGTCCTACGAGCAGTACTTC.